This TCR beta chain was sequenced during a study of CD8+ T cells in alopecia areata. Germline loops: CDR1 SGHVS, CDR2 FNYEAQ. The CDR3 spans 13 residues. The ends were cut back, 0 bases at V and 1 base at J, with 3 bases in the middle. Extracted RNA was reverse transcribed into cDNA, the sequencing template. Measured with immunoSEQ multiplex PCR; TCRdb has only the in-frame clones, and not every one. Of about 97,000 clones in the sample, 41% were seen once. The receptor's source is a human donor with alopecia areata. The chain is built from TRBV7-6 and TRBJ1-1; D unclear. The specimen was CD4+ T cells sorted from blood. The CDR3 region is CASSLAQNTEAFF. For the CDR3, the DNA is TGTGCCAGCAGCTTAGCGCAGAACACTGAAGCTTTCTTT.